Presented here are 6 T cell receptor beta chains from one specimen sequenced in a study of T cell responses to AZD1222 COVID-19 vaccine. TCRdb's table, derived via immunoSEQ multiplex PCR, lists solely in-frame clones and lacks some. The sample has 140,000 to 150,000 clones; about 90% are singletons. Sample: peripheral blood, taken 28 days after the second AZD1222 dose. The receptors originated from an adult who received the AZD1222 COVID-19 vaccine.

V usage is TRBV3-1 (or the pseudogene TRBV3-2) and J usage is TRBJ1-2; 7 bases fit TRBD1. The junction had 5 bases not matched to a gene; V was cut back by 2 bases and J by 2 bases. The CDR3 covers 15 residues. The germline gives CDR1 LGHDT, CDR2 YNNKEL (reference sequence). The CDR3 spells CASSQPGQVNYGYTF. The CDR3 nucleotides are TGTGCCAGCAGCCAACCCGGACAGGTGAACTATGGCTACACCTTC.

The chain has TRBV7-6 and TRBJ1-3, with 8 bases that match TRBD1. Germline assignment: CDR1 SGHVS and CDR2 FNYEAQ. V lost 2 bases and J lost 3; bases outside the gene matches: 3. The length of the CDR3 is 15 residues. CDR3 nucleotide sequence: TGTGCCAGCAGCTTACAGGGGGCTGGTGGAAACACCATATATTTT. It codes for CASSLQGAGGNTIYF.

The genes are TRBV11-2 and TRBJ2-7; unclear D gene. Trimming stripped 1 base from V and 4 bases from J, with 8 bases between. Germline V gene sequence: CDR1 SGHAT, CDR2 FQNNGV. CDR3 length: 13 amino acids. CDR3 amino acids: CASSLVRGYEQYF. CDR3 nucleotides: TGTGCCAGCAGCTTAGTACGCGGTTACGAGCAGTACTTC.

The chain has TRBV10-3 and TRBJ2-1, with no clear D. This CDR3 spans 14 amino acids. Trimming cost V 2 bases and J 3 bases, with 8 bases left between them. CDR1 and CDR2 (germline): ENHRY, SYGVKD. For the CDR3, the DNA is TGTGCCATCAGTGAGCGTACAGACTACAATGAGCAGTTCTTC. Residues: CAISERTDYNEQFF.

The V and J genes are TRBV3-1 (or the pseudogene TRBV3-2) and TRBJ2-1, with D possibly being TRBD1 or TRBD2 (6 bases each). The CDR3 sequence is 13 residues long. From germline, CDR1 is LGHDT and CDR2 YNNKEL (reference sequence). Trimming pared 4 bases from V and 9 bases from J, leaving 13 bases between. CDR3 coding DNA: TGTGCCAGCAGCCGACTCGGGGGCGGTGAGCAGTTCTTC. Its protein product is CASSRLGGGEQFF.

The chain uses TRBV7-2 and TRBJ2-5; 12 bases are a match to TRBD2. The junction had 2 bases not matched to a gene; V was cut back by 1 base and J by 2 bases. CDR3 length equals 16 residues. Germline V gene lookup returns CDR1 SGHTA and CDR2 FQGNSA. The CDR3 DNA follows: TGTGCCAGCAGCTTAGTGGGGACTAGCGGGCAAGAGACCCAGTACTTC. Encoded protein: CASSLVGTSGQETQYF.